This section outlines one T cell receptor (beta chain) sequence together with its context. Its target is not known. The sample belongs to a study of untreated major depressive disorder. CD4+ T cell purity was typically approximately 94%. Some clones are missing from TCRdb's copy, which holds only in-frame ones; the method was immunoSEQ multiplex PCR. The sample holds more than 10,000 clones, 75% to 95% seen once. Germline V CDR1 and CDR2: SGDLS, YYNGEE. The CDR3 totals 13 residues. Trimming shortened V by 4 bases and J by 5 bases, and 12 bases separated the two germline ends. General study points: TRBV25-01 and TRBV02-01 followed the flow pattern without significance. TRBV05-01 (Vbeta 5.1) usage was higher in CD4+ T cells of depressed patients than controls.

This chain connects TRBV9 to TRBJ1-1; possibly TRBD1 for D (6 bases). The sequenced sample consisted of CD4+ T cells from PBMCs. The TCR was taken from a woman in her twenties or thirties with major depressive disorder. The CDR3 here is CASSPNRETEAFF. Here the CDR3 DNA reads TGTGCCAGCAGCCCCAACAGGGAAACTGAAGCTTTCTTT.